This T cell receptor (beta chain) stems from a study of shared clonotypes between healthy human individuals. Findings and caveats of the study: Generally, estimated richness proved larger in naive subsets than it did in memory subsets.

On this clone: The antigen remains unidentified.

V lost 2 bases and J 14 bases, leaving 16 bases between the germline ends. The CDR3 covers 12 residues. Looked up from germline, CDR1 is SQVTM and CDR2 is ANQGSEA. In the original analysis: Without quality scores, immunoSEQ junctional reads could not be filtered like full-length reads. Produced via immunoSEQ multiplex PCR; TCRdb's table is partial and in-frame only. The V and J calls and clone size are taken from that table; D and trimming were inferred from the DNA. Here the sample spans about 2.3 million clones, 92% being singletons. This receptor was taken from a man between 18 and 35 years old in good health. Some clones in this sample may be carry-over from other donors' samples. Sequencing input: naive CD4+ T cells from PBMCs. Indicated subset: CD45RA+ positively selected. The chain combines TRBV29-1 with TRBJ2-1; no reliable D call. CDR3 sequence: CSVESLWGSEFF. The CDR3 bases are TGCAGCGTTGAAAGTCTTTGGGGTTCTGAGTTCTTC.